The rows below give T cell receptor beta chains drawn from one sample of a study of cytomegalovirus exposure and HLA in healthy donors. The repertoire was sequenced with immunoSEQ multiplex PCR; TCRdb's copy has only in-frame clones and lacks some. This sample yields 110,000 to 150,000 clones, of which roughly three quarters are seen a single time; about 1.5% belongs to the top ten. The sample taken for sequencing was PBMCs. These receptors were collected from a woman in her 30s in good health and CMV-seronegative. Both conserved end residues are part of each CDR3. Fields, in order: clone size, J gene, V gene, D gene, CDR3 protein, CDR3 DNA. A D gene is named only where the DNA matches it firmly. Size is stated for part of the rows, as once, few or many counts, or as a class when the clone is expanded.

clone size: NA; J gene: TRBJ2-7; V gene: TRBV15; D gene: TRBD2; CDR3 protein: CATSRKLAGAYEQYF; CDR3 DNA: TGTGCCACCAGCAGAAAACTAGCGGGAGCCTACGAGCAGTACTTC
clone size: NA; J gene: TRBJ2-7; V gene: TRBV19; D gene: TRBD2; CDR3 protein: CASSTTPLAGAVEQYF; CDR3 DNA: TGTGCCAGTAGTACAACGCCACTAGCGGGAGCGGTCGAGCAGTACTTC
clone size: NA; J gene: TRBJ2-1; V gene: TRBV13; D gene: TRBD2; CDR3 protein: CASSLPLAGGQQFF; CDR3 DNA: TGTGCCAGCAGCTTACCCCTCGCGGGGGGGCAGCAGTTCTTC
clone size: NA; J gene: TRBJ2-7; V gene: TRBV2; D gene: NA; CDR3 protein: CASLSDVGASYEQYF; CDR3 DNA: TGTGCCAGCCTATCTGACGTTGGGGCCTCCTACGAGCAGTACTTC
clone size: NA; J gene: TRBJ2-2; V gene: TRBV11-2; D gene: NA; CDR3 protein: CASSLPSGGRTGELFF; CDR3 DNA: TGTGCCAGCAGCCTCCCCTCCGGGGGACGCACCGGGGAGCTGTTTTTT
clone size: NA; J gene: TRBJ2-1; V gene: TRBV9; D gene: TRBD2; CDR3 protein: CASSVGLAGGHSEQFF; CDR3 DNA: TGTGCCAGCAGCGTGGGACTAGCGGGGGGGCATAGTGAGCAGTTCTTC
clone size: NA; J gene: TRBJ1-5; V gene: TRBV5-5; D gene: NA; CDR3 protein: CASRTDAGAQHF; CDR3 DNA: TGTGCCAGCAGAACAGACGCCGGGGCCCAGCATTTT
clone size: once; J gene: TRBJ2-5; V gene: TRBV6-1; D gene: NA; CDR3 protein: CASIWFTGETQYF; CDR3 DNA: TGTGCCAGCATTTGGTTCACGGGGGAGACCCAGTACTTC
clone size: NA; J gene: TRBJ2-1; V gene: TRBV5-6; D gene: NA; CDR3 protein: CASSLGSGSIDEQFF; CDR3 DNA: TGTGCCAGCAGCTTGGGGTCAGGGTCAATCGATGAGCAGTTCTTC
clone size: NA; J gene: TRBJ2-4; V gene: TRBV27; D gene: TRBD1; CDR3 protein: CASSSFQGARLHIQYF; CDR3 DNA: TGTGCCAGCAGTTCCTTTCAGGGGGCAAGGCTACACATTCAGTACTTC
clone size: NA; J gene: TRBJ2-1; V gene: TRBV7-2; D gene: TRBD2; CDR3 protein: CASSFWTSVYNEQFF; CDR3 DNA: TGTGCCAGCAGCTTTTGGACTAGCGTCTACAATGAGCAGTTCTTC
clone size: NA; J gene: TRBJ1-6; V gene: TRBV28; D gene: NA; CDR3 protein: CASSKTASSGNSPLHF; CDR3 DNA: TGTGCCAGCAGCAAGACAGCCAGCTCAGGAAATTCACCCCTCCACTTT
clone size: once; J gene: TRBJ1-1; V gene: TRBV27; D gene: NA; CDR3 protein: CASSFLGSRVSNTEAFF; CDR3 DNA: TGTGCCAGCAGTTTCCTCGGAAGCAGGGTCTCGAACACTGAAGCTTTCTTT
clone size: NA; J gene: TRBJ1-2; V gene: TRBV28; D gene: TRBD1; CDR3 protein: CASSGSGQGYGYTF; CDR3 DNA: TGTGCCAGCAGTGGGAGCGGACAGGGGTATGGCTACACCTTC
clone size: NA; J gene: TRBJ2-6; V gene: TRBV5-6; D gene: NA; CDR3 protein: CASSSGLTNVLTF; CDR3 DNA: TGTGCCAGCAGCTCGGGACTTACGAACGTCCTGACTTTC
clone size: NA; J gene: TRBJ2-3; V gene: TRBV19; D gene: NA; CDR3 protein: CASSIGGLSTDTQYF; CDR3 DNA: TGTGCCAGTAGTATAGGAGGACTAAGCACAGATACGCAGTATTTT
clone size: once; J gene: TRBJ1-4; V gene: TRBV7-8; D gene: TRBD1; CDR3 protein: CASSLDRVASGLFF; CDR3 DNA: TGTGCCAGCAGCTTGGACAGGGTTGCGAGCGGACTGTTTTTT
clone size: few; J gene: TRBJ1-5; V gene: TRBV6-6; D gene: TRBD1; CDR3 protein: CASSRDRGDSNQPQHF; CDR3 DNA: TGTGCCAGCAGTCGGGACAGGGGGGATAGCAATCAGCCCCAGCATTTT
clone size: few; J gene: TRBJ2-7; V gene: TRBV5-1; D gene: NA; CDR3 protein: CASSSDTYEQYF; CDR3 DNA: TGCGCCAGCAGCTCAGACACCTACGAGCAGTACTTC
clone size: NA; J gene: TRBJ1-5; V gene: TRBV11-3; D gene: NA; CDR3 protein: CASSSTQWWLQPQHF; CDR3 DNA: TGTGCCAGCAGCTCCACCCAATGGTGGCTTCAGCCCCAGCATTTT
clone size: NA; J gene: TRBJ2-7; V gene: TRBV2; D gene: NA; CDR3 protein: CASMRSLDSEQYF; CDR3 DNA: TGTGCCAGCATGAGATCCCTGGACTCCGAGCAGTACTTC
clone size: NA; J gene: TRBJ2-1; V gene: TRBV25-1; D gene: NA; CDR3 protein: CASNGNQGKKYNEQFF; CDR3 DNA: TGTGCCAGCAACGGAAATCAGGGTAAAAAATACAATGAGCAGTTCTTC
clone size: NA; J gene: TRBJ1-2; V gene: TRBV7-9; D gene: TRBD1; CDR3 protein: CASSKGTGNYGYTF; CDR3 DNA: TGTGCCAGCAGCAAGGGGACAGGGAACTATGGCTACACCTTC
clone size: NA; J gene: TRBJ2-1; V gene: TRBV27; D gene: TRBD2; CDR3 protein: CASSTTSGRSSYNEQFF; CDR3 DNA: TGTGCCAGCAGTACAACTAGCGGGAGAAGCTCCTACAATGAGCAGTTCTTC
clone size: NA; J gene: TRBJ2-1; V gene: TRBV30; D gene: NA; CDR3 protein: CAWSELGGEQFF; CDR3 DNA: TGTGCCTGGAGCGAGCTAGGGGGTGAGCAGTTCTTC
clone size: once; J gene: TRBJ2-3; V gene: TRBV9; D gene: NA; CDR3 protein: CASSVGTGSADTQYF; CDR3 DNA: TGTGCCAGCAGCGTAGGAACAGGGAGCGCAGATACGCAGTATTTT
clone size: NA; J gene: TRBJ1-1; V gene: TRBV7-9; D gene: TRBD1; CDR3 protein: CSSSDRGAFF; CDR3 DNA: TGTTCCAGCAGTGACAGGGGAGCTTTCTTT
clone size: few; J gene: TRBJ2-1; V gene: TRBV9; D gene: NA; CDR3 protein: CASSVSGLDNEQFF; CDR3 DNA: TGTGCCAGCAGCGTATCAGGGTTGGACAATGAGCAGTTCTTC